Shown below are 14 T cell receptor beta chains from a single sample sequenced in a study of T cell changes during pregnancy in multiple sclerosis (dated by TCRdb to between 2018 and 2021). Preparation of the library involved the immunoSEQ multiplex PCR assay. TCRdb stores this immuneACCESS table with in-frame sequences only. Part of the clones is absent; in the studies checked, under half of the shortfall reflects unresolved V genes, and no reason is known for the rest. Here the sample has 85,000 to 100,000 clones; approximately 92% occur a single time. The ten largest clones add up to approximately 2% of the sample. The sequencing used peripheral blood, collected after pregnancy. The receptors stem from a female donor with multiple sclerosis, enrolled in a pregnancy study.

This chain links TRBV7-9 with TRBJ2-5; 10 positions agree with TRBD1. The CDR3 length is 16 residues. After removal of 6 bases from V and 6 bases from J, the junction contained 13 bases not matched to a gene. Germline V gene sequence: CDR1 SEHNR, CDR2 FQNEAQ (reference sequence). CDR3 sequence (DNA): TGTGCCAGCAGTCACACGCCCGGGACAGGGGTGAAGACCCAGTACTTC. Residues: CASSHTPGTGVKTQYF.

The rearrangement links TRBV7-9 to TRBJ2-3, with 8 bases identical to TRBD1. The CDR3 totals 15 residues. The V gene's germline CDR1 is SEHNR and CDR2 FQNEAQ (reference sequence). V was pared by 5 bases and J by 1 base, with 5 bases of the junction left unmatched. CDR3 nucleotides: TGTGCCAGCAGCGGATTGGGACAGGGCACAGATACGCAGTATTTT. Protein product: CASSGLGQGTDTQYF.

This chain joins TRBV6-5 and TRBJ1-2; a possible D gene is TRBD1 (6 bases). V was pared by 0 bases and J by 8 bases, with 16 bases between. The germline V gene has CDR1 MNHEY and CDR2 SVGAGI. The CDR3 covers 15 residues. CDR3 bases: TGTGCCAGCAGTTACTCAGTCGGGGGGCGGGGAGGCTACACCTTC. Encoded protein: CASSYSVGGRGGYTF.

The gene calls are TRBV5-1 and TRBJ2-3; TRBD1 aligns across 9 bases. With 4 bases clipped from V and 2 bases from J, the junction kept 11 bases outside the gene matches. This CDR3 comprises 17 residues. Per the germline V gene, CDR1 is SGHRS and CDR2 is YFSETQ. CDR3 in DNA: TGCGCCAGCAGCGTATTGGCCGGGACAGGGTTCACAGATACGCAGTATTTT. This codes for CASSVLAGTGFTDTQYF. Drawing the rest from reference TRBV5-1 and TRBJ2-3, the complete variable domain is KAGVTQTPRYLIKTRGQQVTLSCSPISGHRSVSWYQQTPGQGLQFLFEYFSETQRNKGNFPGRFSGRQFSNSRSEMNVSTLELGDSALYLCASSVLAGTGFTDTQYFGPGTRLTVL.

This rearrangement joins TRBV30 to TRBJ1-4, with a possible D match to TRBD1 (6 bases). CDR1 GTSNPN and CDR2 SVGIG come from the germline V gene (reference sequence). The germline V and J ends were trimmed by 4 bases and 7 bases, with 16 bases remaining between them. The length of the CDR3 is 14 residues. In DNA, the CDR3 is TGTGCCTGGAAACGGGACATAGGACTTGAAAAACTGTTTTTT. Protein sequence: CAWKRDIGLEKLFF.

The chain combines TRBV5-4 with TRBJ2-7, with 7 bases aligning to TRBD2. Germline V gene sequence: CDR1 SGHNT, CDR2 YYREEE (reference sequence). The CDR3 totals 14 residues. V was clipped by 4 bases and J by 3 bases; unmatched bases: 7. The CDR3 sequence: CASSLAGVDYEQYF. CDR3 nucleotides: TGTGCCAGCAGCCTGGCGGGAGTGGACTACGAGCAGTACTTC.

The chain recombines TRBV5-1 with TRBJ2-7; TRBD2 might be the D (5 bases). The CDR3 contains 12 residues. Germline V gene sequence: CDR1 SGHRS, CDR2 YFSETQ. The V end lost 6 bases, the J end lost 3 bases, and 10 bases lay between the germline ends. CDR3 sequence reads: CASKREGYEQYF. Written as DNA, the CDR3 is TGCGCCAGCAAGAGAGAGGGCTACGAGCAGTACTTC.

The V call is TRBV7-8, the J call TRBJ2-4, with a tentative D call TRBD2 (7 bases). Germline V gene lookup returns CDR1 SGHVS and CDR2 FQNEAQ. There are 16 residues in the CDR3. The germline V and J ends were trimmed by 4 bases and 2 bases, with 15 bases remaining between them. The CDR3 is CASSSGVGGPKNIQYF. Written as DNA, the CDR3 is TGTGCCAGCAGCTCGGGGGTGGGGGGGCCCAAAAACATTCAGTACTTC.

The V call is TRBV29-1, the J call TRBJ1-1; maybe TRBD1 (5 bases). This CDR3 is 13 amino acids long. CDR1 and CDR2 (germline): SQVTM, ANQGSEA. Trimming took off 6 bases at V and 4 bases at J, with 15 bases between the two ends. The CDR3 bases are TGCAGCGTCATCCCGGGGGTAACCACTGAAGCTTTCTTT. It codes for CSVIPGVTTEAFF.

The V gene is TRBV30, the J gene TRBJ1-1; the D is unclear. V was shortened by 2 bases and J by 1 base, with 11 bases between the two germline ends. The CDR3 has 14 amino acids. Germline V gives CDR1 GTSNPN, CDR2 SVGIG (reference sequence). As DNA, the CDR3 is TGTGCCTGGAGTATCGGTGATCGGAACACTGAAGCTTTCTTT. Protein sequence: CAWSIGDRNTEAFF.

In its sample, this clone was seen a few times. This chain joins TRBV18 and TRBJ1-1; D is perhaps TRBD1 (6 bases). V was clipped by 2 bases and J by 6 bases, with 10 bases between them. CDR1 is KGHSH and CDR2 is LQKENI in the germline V gene. The CDR3 is 13 residues long. The chain's CDR3 is CASSPGGFSEAFF. The CDR3 DNA reads as TGTGCCAGCTCACCAGGGGGCTTCTCTGAAGCTTTCTTT.

The V gene is TRBV11-3, the J gene TRBJ2-2; 10 positions agree with TRBD2. J lost 4 bases, V lost 2 bases, and 1 base had no gene match. The CDR3 consists of 15 residues. Germline lookup yields CDR1 SGHNT and CDR2 YENEEA. CDR3 residues: CASSLTSGATGELFF. The CDR3 DNA follows: TGTGCCAGCAGCTTAACTAGCGGGGCCACCGGGGAGCTGTTTTTT.

In its sample, this clone was seen once. The genes are TRBV4-3 and TRBJ1-1; D gene uncertain. This CDR3 has 13 residues. Germline V gene sequence: CDR1 LGHNA, CDR2 YSLEER. V dropped 0 bases and J dropped 1 base, with 3 bases sitting between them. In DNA form, the CDR3 reads TGCGCCAGCAGCCAAGACAGGAACACTGAAGCTTTCTTT. Translated, it gives CASSQDRNTEAFF.

The chain employs TRBV18 and TRBJ2-1; 9 bases agree with TRBD1. This CDR3 has 15 amino acids. J lost 10 bases, V lost 4 bases, and 11 bases had no gene match. Germline V gene lookup returns CDR1 KGHSH and CDR2 LQKENI. DNA for the CDR3: TGTGCCAGCTCACTACGCTCGGGACAGGGTAACGAGCAGTTCTTC. Protein sequence: CASSLRSGQGNEQFF.